The clone carrying this T cell receptor beta chain ranks as medium-sized. Transcripts of RNA were the source for amplifying TCR beta CDR3 regions. In the first round, RT-PCR was carried out with HTBI primers, and a multiplex PCR formed the second round. From the multiplex PCR reads, TCRdb called clonotypes with MiXCR, one entry per CDR3 protein. This sample carries about 25,000 distinct CDR3 sequences, almost 50% of them seen once, and the ten largest clones take approximately 7%. This sample was included in a study of Graves' ophthalmopathy and Graves' hyperthyroidism. This CDR3 is built from 12 residues. Germline V gene sequence: CDR1 SGDLS, CDR2 YYNGEE. The V gene lost 0 bases and the J gene lost 8 bases, with 6 bases spanning the gap.

The chain couples TRBV9 to TRBJ2-1; D is uncertain. The specimen sequenced was peripheral blood. The source of this sequence is an adult woman with stable Graves' hyperthyroidism. CDR3 nucleotides: TGTGCCAGCAGCGTAGCCTGGGATGAGCAGTTCTTC. Its translation: CASSVAWDEQFF.